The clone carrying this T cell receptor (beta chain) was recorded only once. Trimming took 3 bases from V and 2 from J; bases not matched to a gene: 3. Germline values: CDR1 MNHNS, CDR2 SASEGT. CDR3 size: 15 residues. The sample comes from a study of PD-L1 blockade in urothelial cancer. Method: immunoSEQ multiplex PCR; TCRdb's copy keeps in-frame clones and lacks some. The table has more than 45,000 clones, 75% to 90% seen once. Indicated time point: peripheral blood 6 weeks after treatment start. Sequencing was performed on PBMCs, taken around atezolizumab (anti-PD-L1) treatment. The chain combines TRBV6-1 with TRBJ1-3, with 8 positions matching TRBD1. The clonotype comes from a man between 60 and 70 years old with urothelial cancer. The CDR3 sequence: CASSEDREAGNTIYF. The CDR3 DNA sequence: TGTGCCAGCAGTGAGGACAGGGAGGCTGGAAACACCATATATTTT.